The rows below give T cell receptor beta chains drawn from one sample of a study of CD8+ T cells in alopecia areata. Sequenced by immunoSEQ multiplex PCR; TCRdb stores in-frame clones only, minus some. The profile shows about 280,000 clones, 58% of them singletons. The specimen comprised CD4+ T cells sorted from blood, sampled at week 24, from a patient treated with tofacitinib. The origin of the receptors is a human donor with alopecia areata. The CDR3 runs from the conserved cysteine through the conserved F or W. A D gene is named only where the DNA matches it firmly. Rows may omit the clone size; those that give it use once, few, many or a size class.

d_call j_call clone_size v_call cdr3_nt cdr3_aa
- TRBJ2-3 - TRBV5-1 TGCGCCAGCAGCTTACTAAGCATAAGAAGCAACACAGATACGCAGTATTTT CASSLLSIRSNTDTQYF
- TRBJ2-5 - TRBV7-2 TGTGCCAGCAGGGGACAGGGTAGCGCGGGAGGGCAAGAGACCCAGTACTTC CASRGQGSAGGQETQYF
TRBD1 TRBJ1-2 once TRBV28 TGTGCCAGCAGCCCCGCGGGGACAGGGGCAACTACATGGGGCTACACCTTC CASSPAGTGATTWGYTF
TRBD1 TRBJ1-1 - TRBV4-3 TGCGCCAGCAGCCAAGATAGGGACAGGTTTAACACTGAAGCTTTCTTT CASSQDRDRFNTEAFF
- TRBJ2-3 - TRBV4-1 TGCGCCAGCAGCCAAGTAGGGGGTTCGACAGATACGCAGTATTTT CASSQVGGSTDTQYF
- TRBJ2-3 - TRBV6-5 TGTGCCACTCGCGACAAGGGACACACAGATACGCAGTATTTT CATRDKGHTDTQYF
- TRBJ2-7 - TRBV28 TGTGCCAGCAGTTTCAAGGGGTACGAGCAGTACTTC CASSFKGYEQYF
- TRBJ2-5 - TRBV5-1 TGCGCCAGCAGCTTGGCAGGCCACGAAGAGACCCAGTACTTC CASSLAGHEETQYF
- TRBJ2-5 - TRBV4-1 TGCGCCAGCAGCGCTGGACTATCGGCTCCAGAGACCCAGTACTTC CASSAGLSAPETQYF
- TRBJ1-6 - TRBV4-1 TGCGCCAGCAGCCAAGGAAGGGGGAGCTCCTATAATTCACCCCTCCACTTT CASSQGRGSSYNSPLHF
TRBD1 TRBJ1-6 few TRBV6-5 TGTGCCAGCAGCCGGACAGGGTTGGATTCACCCCTCCACTTT CASSRTGLDSPLHF
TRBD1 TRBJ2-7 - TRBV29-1 TGCAGCGTTGGTTTCGTGGGGACAGGGGGCTACGAGCAGTACTTC CSVGFVGTGGYEQYF
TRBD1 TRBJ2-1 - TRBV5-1 TGCGCCAGCAGCAACGCCGGGACAGGGTCCTACAATGAGCAGTTCTTC CASSNAGTGSYNEQFF
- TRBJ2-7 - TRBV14 TGTGCCAGCAGCCATTCCTACGAGCAGTACTTC CASSHSYEQYF
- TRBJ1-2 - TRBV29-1 TGCAGCGTCCTCACGGGGACATCTGGCTACACCTTC CSVLTGTSGYTF
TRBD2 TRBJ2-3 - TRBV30 TGTGCCTGGAGTGCCTCCAGGACTAGCGGGGTTTTAGATACGCAGTATTTT CAWSASRTSGVLDTQYF
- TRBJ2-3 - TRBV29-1 TGCAGCGTTGAGAGTGTGGGCACAGATACGCAGTATTTT CSVESVGTDTQYF
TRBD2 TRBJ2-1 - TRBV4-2 TGTGCCAGCAGCCAAGATCGTAGGACTAGCGGGGGGCCTGACTACAATGAGCAGTTCTTC CASSQDRRTSGGPDYNEQFF
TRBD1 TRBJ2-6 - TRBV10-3 TGTGCCATCAGTGAGTCACGACAGGGGGCGGCTGGGGCCAACGTCCTGACTTTC CAISESRQGAAGANVLTF
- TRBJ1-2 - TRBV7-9 TGTGCCAGCAGCCCGTGGACTACCCATGGCTACACCTTC CASSPWTTHGYTF
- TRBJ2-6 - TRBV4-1 TGCGCCAGCAGCCAAGAGAGGGGGCGGGGATCTGGGGCCAACGTCCTGACTTTC CASSQERGRGSGANVLTF
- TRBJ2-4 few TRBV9 TGTGCCAGCAGTGGGACTCTGAACATTCAGTACTTC CASSGTLNIQYF
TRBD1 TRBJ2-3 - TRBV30 TGTGCCTGGGGGACAGGGGGTTTCACAGATACGCAGTATTTT CAWGTGGFTDTQYF
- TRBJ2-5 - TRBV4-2 TGTGCCAGCGGCCCGGGGTCCGGCCGGGGGACCCAGTACTTC CASGPGSGRGTQYF
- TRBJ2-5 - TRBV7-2 TGTGCCAGCAGCTTAGCGAAAGAGACCCAGTACTTC CASSLAKETQYF
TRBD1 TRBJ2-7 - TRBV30 TGTGCCTGGGGTCGACAGGGAGAGGTCTCCTACGAGCAGTACTTC CAWGRQGEVSYEQYF
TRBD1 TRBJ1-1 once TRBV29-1 TGCAGCGTCTTCAGCCCGGGACAGGGGGCAAACGAAGCTTTCTTT CSVFSPGQGANEAFF
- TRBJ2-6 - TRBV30 TGTGCCTGGAGTAGCCGTCCTGGGGCCAACGTCCTGACTTTC CAWSSRPGANVLTF
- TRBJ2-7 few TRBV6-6 TGTGCCAGCAGGCAGGGTGCCTACGAGCAGTACTTC CASRQGAYEQYF
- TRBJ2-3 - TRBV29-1 TGCAGCGTTGTAGGGGTCTTAGCAGATACGCAGTATTTT CSVVGVLADTQYF
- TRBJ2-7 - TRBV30 TGTGCCTGGAGTGTGAACCTCTACGAGCAGTACTTC CAWSVNLYEQYF
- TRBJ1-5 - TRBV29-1 TGCAGCGTTGCAAGGGGAGGGGAGGAGCAGCCCCAGCATTTT CSVARGGEEQPQHF
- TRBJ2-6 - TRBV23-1 TGCGCCAGCAGCCGCCCGTCCCGGGACACCGACCTCCTCTCTGGGGCCAACGTCCTGACTTTC CASSRPSRDTDLLSGANVLTF
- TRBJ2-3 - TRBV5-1 TGCGCCAGCCTTGACTCGGATACGCAGTATTTT CASLDSDTQYF
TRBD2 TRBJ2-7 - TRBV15 TGTGCCACCAGCAGAGATCTAGCGGATGGAGGGCGGTACTTC CATSRDLADGGRYF
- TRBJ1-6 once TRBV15 TGTGCCACCAGGACGGGAGGGTCCGGTTCACCCCTCCACTTT CATRTGGSGSPLHF
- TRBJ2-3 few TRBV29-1 TGCAGCGTTGAGGGGCTTCTCACAGATACGCAGTATTTT CSVEGLLTDTQYF
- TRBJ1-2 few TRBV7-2 TGTGCCAGCAGCTTAGGTCCTCAGGGCCATGGCTACACCTTC CASSLGPQGHGYTF